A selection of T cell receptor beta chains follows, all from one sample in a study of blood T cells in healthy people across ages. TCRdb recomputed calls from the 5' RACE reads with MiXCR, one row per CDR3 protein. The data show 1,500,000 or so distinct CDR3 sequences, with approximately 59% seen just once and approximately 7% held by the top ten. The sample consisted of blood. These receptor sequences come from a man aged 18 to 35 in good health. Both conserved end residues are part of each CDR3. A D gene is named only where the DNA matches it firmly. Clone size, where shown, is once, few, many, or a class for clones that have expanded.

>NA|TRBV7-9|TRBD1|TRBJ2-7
TGTGCCAGCAGCCGACGGTTGGGGACAGGGGGCAACGAGCAGTACTTC
CASSRRLGTGGNEQYF
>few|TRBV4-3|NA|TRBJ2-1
TGCGCCAGCAGCCAGACCGATGGGGGGACGATTTCTAACAATGAGCAGTTCTTC
CASSQTDGGTISNNEQFF
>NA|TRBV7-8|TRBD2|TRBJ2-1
TGTGCCAGCAGCAAACGAATACCACCGGGACTAGCGGGGGGCCATAGGAATGAGCAGTTCTTC
CASSKRIPPGLAGGHRNEQFF
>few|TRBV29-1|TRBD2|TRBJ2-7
TGCAGCGTTGCGGGACTAGCGGGAGCGGAGCAGTACTTC
CSVAGLAGAEQYF
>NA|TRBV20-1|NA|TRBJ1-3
TGCAGTGCTAGAGATCTCAACTCTGGAAACACCATATATTTT
CSARDLNSGNTIYF
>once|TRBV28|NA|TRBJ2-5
TGTGCCAGCACTGAACTACTAACCCAAGAGACCCAGTACTTC
CASTELLTQETQYF
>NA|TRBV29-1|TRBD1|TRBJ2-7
TGCAGCGTGCGGACAGGATTATCCTACGAGCAGTACTTC
CSVRTGLSYEQYF
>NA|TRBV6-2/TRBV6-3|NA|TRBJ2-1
TGTGCCAGCAGTTACCAAGGGCAGCTCTACAATGAGCAGTTCTTC
CASSYQGQLYNEQFF
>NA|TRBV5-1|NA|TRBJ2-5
TGCGCCAGCAGCGAGGACATCCTCGGAGAGACCCAGTACTTC
CASSEDILGETQYF
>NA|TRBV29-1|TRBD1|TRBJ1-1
TGCAGCGTCCAAACAGGACAGGGTGAAGCTTTCTTT
CSVQTGQGEAFF
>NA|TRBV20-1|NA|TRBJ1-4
TGCAGTGCTAGTCGGCAGGGAAAGGAAAAACTGTTTTTT
CSASRQGKEKLFF
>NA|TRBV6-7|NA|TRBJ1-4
TGTGCCAGCAGCCTGAAAGAAAAACTGTTTTTT
CASSLKEKLFF
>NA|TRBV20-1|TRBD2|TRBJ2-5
TGCAGTGCGAGTCCCGGGACTAGCGGGGGGGCCTCAGGCATTGAGCAGTACTTC
CSASPGTSGGASGIEQYF
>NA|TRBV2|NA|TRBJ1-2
TGTGCCAGTACCGAAGGGGGACCAACCTACACCTTC
CASTEGGPTYTF
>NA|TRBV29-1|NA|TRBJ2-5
TGCAGCGTTGAGTCCGTTCAAGAGACCCAGTACTTC
CSVESVQETQYF
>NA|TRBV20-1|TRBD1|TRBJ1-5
TGCAGTGCTTGGACAGGATGGGGCAATCAGCCCCAGCATTTT
CSAWTGWGNQPQHF
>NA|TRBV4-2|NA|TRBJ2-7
TGTGCCAGCAGCCAACACTCAGGGGCCGAGCAGTACTTC
CASSQHSGAEQYF
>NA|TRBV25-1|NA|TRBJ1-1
TGTGCCAGCACAGATATGGGACACCCGAACACTGAAGCTTTCTTT
CASTDMGHPNTEAFF
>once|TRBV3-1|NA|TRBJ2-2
TGTGCCAGCAGCCAAGTATCATCGTCCGGGGAGCTGTTTTTT
CASSQVSSSGELFF
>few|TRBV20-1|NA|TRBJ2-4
TGCAGTGCTAGTCCCTTGGACAGCCTTGGAAACATTCAGTACTTC
CSASPLDSLGNIQYF
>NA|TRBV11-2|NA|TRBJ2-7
TGTGCCAGCGCGATACCCGGAGGGCGCGGATACGAGCAGTACTTC
CASAIPGGRGYEQYF
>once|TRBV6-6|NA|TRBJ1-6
TGTGCCAGCAGTTATGCCCTTGGGGGTTTTAATTCACCCCTCCACTTT
CASSYALGGFNSPLHF
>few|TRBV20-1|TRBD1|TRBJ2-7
TGCAGTGCTAAACCGGGACAGAGGATTCAATACGAGCAGTACTTC
CSAKPGQRIQYEQYF
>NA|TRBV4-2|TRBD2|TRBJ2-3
TGTGCCAGCAGACCAAGTCCCGGACTAGGCACAGATACGCAGTATTTT
CASRPSPGLGTDTQYF
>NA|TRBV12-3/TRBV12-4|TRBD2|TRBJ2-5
TGTGCCAGCAGCCCGACTAGCGGGGAAGAGACCCAGTACTTC
CASSPTSGEETQYF
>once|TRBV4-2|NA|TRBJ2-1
TGTGCCAGCAGCCATACCGGGGACGGTGGTGAGCAGTTCTTC
CASSHTGDGGEQFF
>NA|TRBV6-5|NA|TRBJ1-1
TGTGCCAGCAGTTACGTGGGGGTTCTGACTGAAGCTTTCTTT
CASSYVGVLTEAFF
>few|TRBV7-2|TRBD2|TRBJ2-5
TGTGCCAGCAGTCCTAGCGGAAACCAAGAGACCCAGTACTTC
CASSPSGNQETQYF
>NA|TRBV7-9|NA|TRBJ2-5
TGTGCCAGCAGCTTAGCTGGTATTGAGCAGTACTTC
CASSLAGIEQYF
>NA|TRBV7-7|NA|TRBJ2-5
TGTGCCAGCAGCTTAGAGCACCCCGGGACCCAAGAGACCCAGTACTTC
CASSLEHPGTQETQYF
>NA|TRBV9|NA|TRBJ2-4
TGTGCCAGCAGCGACTCGCCGCCGCGCGGCAACCAATTCATTCAGTACTTC
CASSDSPPRGNQFIQYF
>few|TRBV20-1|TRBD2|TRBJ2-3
TGCAGTGCCCCCGGGACTAGCGATGGAGATACGCAGTATTTT
CSAPGTSDGDTQYF
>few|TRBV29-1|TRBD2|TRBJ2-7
TGCAGCGTTGGGGGACTAGCGTCAAAGTCCTACGAGCAGTACTTC
CSVGGLASKSYEQYF
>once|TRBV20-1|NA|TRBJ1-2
TGCAGTGCTAGGAGAAGTGCTAACTATGGCTACACCTTC
CSARRSANYGYTF
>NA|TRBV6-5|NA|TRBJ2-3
TGTGCCAGCAGTTACGCGTTGCGTAGCACAGATACGCAGTATTTT
CASSYALRSTDTQYF
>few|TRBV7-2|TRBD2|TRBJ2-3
TGTGCCAGCCAGCGGGAGGAGGTAGATACGCAGTATTTT
CASQREEVDTQYF
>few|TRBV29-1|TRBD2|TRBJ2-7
TGCAGCGTTGGGCTACTAGCGGGAGGCGGCGAGCAGTACTTC
CSVGLLAGGGEQYF
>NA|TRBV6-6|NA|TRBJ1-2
TGTGCCAGCAGTTACACGGATCAGGACGACTATGGCTACACCTTC
CASSYTDQDDYGYTF
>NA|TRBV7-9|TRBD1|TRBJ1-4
TGTGCCAGCAGCTTCCAAACAGGGGCCGTTAATGAAAAACTGTTTTTT
CASSFQTGAVNEKLFF
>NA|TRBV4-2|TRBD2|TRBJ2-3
TGTGCCAGCAGCCAAGTAGCGGGAGGGCCTACTGGTACGCAGTATTTT
CASSQVAGGPTGTQYF
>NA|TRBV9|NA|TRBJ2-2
TGTGCCAGCAGCCGACAGCCGGACGGGGAGCTGTTTTTT
CASSRQPDGELFF
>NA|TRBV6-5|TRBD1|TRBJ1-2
TGTGCCAGCAGGATCCTAGGGGACAGCTATGGCTACACCTTC
CASRILGDSYGYTF
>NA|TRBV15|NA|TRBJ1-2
TGTGCCACCTCCGTCGGGGCAGGGGACTTGGGGTATGGCTACACCTTC
CATSVGAGDLGYGYTF
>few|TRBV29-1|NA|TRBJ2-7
TGCAGCGTTGAAGGGAACACTGGGACTCCCTACGAGCAGTACTTC
CSVEGNTGTPYEQYF
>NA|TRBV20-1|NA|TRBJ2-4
TGCAGTGCTAGGGCTACCACAATAAACATTCAGTACTTC
CSARATTINIQYF
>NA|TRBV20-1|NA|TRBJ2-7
TGCAGTGCTAGAGTGGGGGATTACGAGCAGTACTTC
CSARVGDYEQYF
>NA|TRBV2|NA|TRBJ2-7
TGTGCCAGCAGTGATAATCCCTACGAGCAGTACTTC
CASSDNPYEQYF
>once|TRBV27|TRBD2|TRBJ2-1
TGTGCCAGCAGTTTGGGACTAGCGGATAGGAATGAGCAGTTCTTC
CASSLGLADRNEQFF
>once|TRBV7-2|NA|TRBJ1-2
TGTCCCAGCAGCCAACAGGCTACCACTTATGGCTACACCTTC
CPSSQQATTYGYTF
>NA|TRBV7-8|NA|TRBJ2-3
TGTGCCAGCAGCTTAGTCGCGGAGTTAAGCACAGATACGCAGTATTTT
CASSLVAELSTDTQYF
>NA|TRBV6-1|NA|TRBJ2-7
TGTGCCAGCAAATTCGCCGGAGCGGGCTACGAGCAGTACTTC
CASKFAGAGYEQYF
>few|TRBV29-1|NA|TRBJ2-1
TGCAGCGTTGATAGCCTCAGGTACCCCTACAATGAGCAGTTCTTC
CSVDSLRYPYNEQFF
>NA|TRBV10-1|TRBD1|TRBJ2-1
TGCGCCAGCAGTGAGCAGCACGGGACAGGGCCCTACAATGAGCAGTTCTTC
CASSEQHGTGPYNEQFF
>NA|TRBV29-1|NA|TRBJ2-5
TGCAGCGGATGTACAACAGGGATGTACGGGACCCAGTACTTC
CSGCTTGMYGTQYF
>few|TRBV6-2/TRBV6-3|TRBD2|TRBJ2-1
TGTGCCAGCAGCCGCCCCTCGCTAGCGGGGAATGAGCAGTTCTTC
CASSRPSLAGNEQFF
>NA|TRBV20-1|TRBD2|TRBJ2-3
TGCAGTGCTAGAAGACGGGAGGGCCTAACAGATACGCAGTATTTT
CSARRREGLTDTQYF
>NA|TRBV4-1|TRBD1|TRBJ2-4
TGCGCCAGCAGCCAAGATCGGGCAGGGGGCCTAGGACCAAGGTACTTC
CASSQDRAGGLGPRYF
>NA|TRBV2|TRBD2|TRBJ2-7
TGTGCCAGCAGTGAAATTCCCGGACTAGCGAGAACCTACGAGCAGTACTTC
CASSEIPGLARTYEQYF
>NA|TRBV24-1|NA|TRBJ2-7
TGTGCCACCAGTGGGACGATTGGTAGCGGCGAGCAGTACTTC
CATSGTIGSGEQYF
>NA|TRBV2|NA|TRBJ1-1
TGTGCCAGCAGTGGGGCAGGAAGTATGAACACTGAAGCTTTCTTT
CASSGAGSMNTEAFF